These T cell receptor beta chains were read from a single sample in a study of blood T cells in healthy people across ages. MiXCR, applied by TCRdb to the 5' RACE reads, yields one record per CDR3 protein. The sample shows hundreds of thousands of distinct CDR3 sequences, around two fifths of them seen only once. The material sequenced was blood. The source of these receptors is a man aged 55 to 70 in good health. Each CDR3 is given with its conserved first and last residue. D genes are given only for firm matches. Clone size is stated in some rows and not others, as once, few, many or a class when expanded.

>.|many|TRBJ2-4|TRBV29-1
TGCAGCGTTGAAGACACAGGCGCTAAAAACATTCAGTACTTC
CSVEDTGAKNIQYF
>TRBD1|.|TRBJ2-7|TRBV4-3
TGCGCCAGCAGCTCAGCCGACAGGGACGTCAATGAGCAGTACTTC
CASSSADRDVNEQYF
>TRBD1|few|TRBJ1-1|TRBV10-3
TGTGCCATCAGTTTCTCACCGGGACAGAGCCTTGAAGCTTTCTTT
CAISFSPGQSLEAFF
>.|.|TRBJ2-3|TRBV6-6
TGTGCCAGCAGTCTCCGGGACGCTGACACAGATACGCAGTATTTT
CASSLRDADTDTQYF
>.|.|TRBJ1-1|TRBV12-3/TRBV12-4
TGTGCCAGCAGTTCCTATGATCGGGGAATGAACACTGAAGCTTTCTTT
CASSSYDRGMNTEAFF
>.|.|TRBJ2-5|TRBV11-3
TGTGCCAGCAGCTTAGGGGTTAGCGTGACCCAGTACTTC
CASSLGVSVTQYF
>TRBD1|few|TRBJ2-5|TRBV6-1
TGTGCCAGCAAAACAGGGGGCAAAGAGACCCAGTACTTC
CASKTGGKETQYF
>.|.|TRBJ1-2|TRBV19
TGTGCCAGTAGTATTGCCGACCCTCAAAACTATGGCTACACCTTC
CASSIADPQNYGYTF
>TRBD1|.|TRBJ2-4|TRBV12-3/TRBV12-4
TGTGCCAGCGCACAAATAGGGACAGGAAAAAACATTCAGTACTTC
CASAQIGTGKNIQYF
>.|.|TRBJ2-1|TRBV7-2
TGTGCCAGCAGCAATATAGGGACAAGACTCAATGAGCAGTTCTTC
CASSNIGTRLNEQFF
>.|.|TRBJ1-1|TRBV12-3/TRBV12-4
TGTGCCAGCAGCCAGGGACCTAAGATGAACACTGAAGCTTTCTTT
CASSQGPKMNTEAFF
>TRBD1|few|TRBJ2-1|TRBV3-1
TGTGCCAGCAGTCAGGGGGTATCGGGTGAGCAGTTCTTC
CASSQGVSGEQFF
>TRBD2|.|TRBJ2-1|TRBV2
TGTGCCAGCACCGTGTACTGGGCGGGGGGTATGGAGACCCAGTTCTTC
CASTVYWAGGMETQFF
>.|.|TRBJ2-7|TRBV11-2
TGTGCCAGCAGCCTCGACCGGGCTTCGGACTACGAGCAGTACTTC
CASSLDRASDYEQYF
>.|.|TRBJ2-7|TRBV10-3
TGTGCCATCAGTGGCGGTGATTTGGACGCCTACGAGCAGTACTTC
CAISGGDLDAYEQYF
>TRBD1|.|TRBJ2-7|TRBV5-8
TGTGCCAGCAGCATCGGGACAGGCTCACCCTACGAGCAGTACTTC
CASSIGTGSPYEQYF
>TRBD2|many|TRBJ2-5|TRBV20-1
TGCAGTGCTAGAGGACGACTAGCGGGGAAAGAGACCCAGTACTTC
CSARGRLAGKETQYF
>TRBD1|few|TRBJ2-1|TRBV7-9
TGTGCCAGCAGCTCCGGACAGGGGACGAACAATGAGCAGTTCTTC
CASSSGQGTNNEQFF
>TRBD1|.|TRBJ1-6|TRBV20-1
TGCAGTGCTAGAGGCGGGACAGGACCTCTCCACTTT
CSARGGTGPLHF
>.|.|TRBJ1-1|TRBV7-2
TGTGCCAGCAACGTAGTTACGTTAAACACTGAAGCTTTCTTT
CASNVVTLNTEAFF
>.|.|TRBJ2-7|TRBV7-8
TGTGCCAGCAGCTTAGTGCCGGGGACGTCCCTCCACGAGCAGTACTTC
CASSLVPGTSLHEQYF
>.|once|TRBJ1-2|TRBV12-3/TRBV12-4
TGTGCCAGCATCCGGACCACAGCTAACTATGGCTACACCTTC
CASIRTTANYGYTF
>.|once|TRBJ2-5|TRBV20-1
TGCAGTGCTAGAGAGCTCCTAAAAAACTCGCGGGAGACCCAGTACTTC
CSARELLKNSRETQYF
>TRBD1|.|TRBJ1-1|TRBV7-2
TGTGCCAGCAGCTCGCCTTGGGGGACAGTGAACACTGAAGCTTTCTTT
CASSSPWGTVNTEAFF
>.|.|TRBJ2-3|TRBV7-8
TGTGCCAGCAGCTTAATCCAGGAGGGAGGCACAGATACGCAGTATTTT
CASSLIQEGGTDTQYF
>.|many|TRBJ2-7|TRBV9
TGTGCCAGCAGCGTAGATCCCAGCTCCTACGAGCAGTACTTC
CASSVDPSSYEQYF